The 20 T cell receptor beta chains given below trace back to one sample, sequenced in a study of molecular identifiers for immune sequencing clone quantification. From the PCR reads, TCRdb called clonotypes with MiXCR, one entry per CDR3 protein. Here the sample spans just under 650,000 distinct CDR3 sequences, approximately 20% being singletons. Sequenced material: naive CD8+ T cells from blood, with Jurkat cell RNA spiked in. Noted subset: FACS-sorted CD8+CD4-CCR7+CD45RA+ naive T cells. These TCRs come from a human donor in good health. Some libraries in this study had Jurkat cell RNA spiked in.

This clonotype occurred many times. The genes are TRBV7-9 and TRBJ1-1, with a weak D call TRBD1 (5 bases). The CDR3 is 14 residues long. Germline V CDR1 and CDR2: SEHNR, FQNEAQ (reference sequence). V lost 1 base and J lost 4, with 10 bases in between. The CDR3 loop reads CASSLGGQITEAFF. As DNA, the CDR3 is TGTGCCAGCAGCTTAGGGGGCCAGATCACTGAAGCTTTCTTT.

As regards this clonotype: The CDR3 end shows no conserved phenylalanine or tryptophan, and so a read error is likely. CDR3 nucleotides: TGCGCCAGCAGCTCCCTCAGTGCGGTCGAGCAGTACCTC. It translates to CASSSLSAVEQYL. The chain recombines TRBV5-1 with TRBJ2-7, with unresolved D. Trimming cost V 3 bases and J 6 bases, with 13 bases left between them. The CDR3 extends over 13 amino acids. Germline assignment: CDR1 SGHRS and CDR2 YFSETQ.

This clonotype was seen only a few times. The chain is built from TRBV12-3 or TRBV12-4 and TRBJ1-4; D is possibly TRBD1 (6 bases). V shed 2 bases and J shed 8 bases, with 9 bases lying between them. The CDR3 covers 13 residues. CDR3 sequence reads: CASSLNQGEKLFF. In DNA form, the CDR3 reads TGTGCCAGCAGTTTAAACCAGGGGGAAAAACTGTTTTTT.

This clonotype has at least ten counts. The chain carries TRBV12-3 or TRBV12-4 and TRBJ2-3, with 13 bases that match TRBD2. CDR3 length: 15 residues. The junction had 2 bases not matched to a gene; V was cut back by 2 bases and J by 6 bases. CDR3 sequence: CASSLWTSGGDTQYF. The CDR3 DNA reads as TGTGCCAGCAGTTTATGGACTAGCGGGGGTGATACGCAGTATTTT.

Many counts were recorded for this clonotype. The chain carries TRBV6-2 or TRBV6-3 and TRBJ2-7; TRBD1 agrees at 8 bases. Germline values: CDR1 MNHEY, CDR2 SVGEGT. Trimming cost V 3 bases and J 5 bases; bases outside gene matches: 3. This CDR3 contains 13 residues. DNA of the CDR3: TGTGCCAGCAGTTATGACAGGGGTCACGAGCAGTACTTC. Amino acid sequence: CASSYDRGHEQYF.

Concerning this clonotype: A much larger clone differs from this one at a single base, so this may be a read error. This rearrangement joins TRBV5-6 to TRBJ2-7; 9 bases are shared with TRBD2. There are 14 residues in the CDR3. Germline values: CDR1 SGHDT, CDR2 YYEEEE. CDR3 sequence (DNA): TGTGCCAGCAGCCCGGGAGCGGGAGGCTACGTGCAGTACTTC. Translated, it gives CASSPGAGGYVQYF.

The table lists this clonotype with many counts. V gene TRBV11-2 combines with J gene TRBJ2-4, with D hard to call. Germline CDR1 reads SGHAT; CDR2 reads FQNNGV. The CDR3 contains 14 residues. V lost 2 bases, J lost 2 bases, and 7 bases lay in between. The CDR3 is CASSLFVSKNIQYF. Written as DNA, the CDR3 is TGTGCCAGCAGCTTATTTGTATCCAAAAACATTCAGTACTTC.

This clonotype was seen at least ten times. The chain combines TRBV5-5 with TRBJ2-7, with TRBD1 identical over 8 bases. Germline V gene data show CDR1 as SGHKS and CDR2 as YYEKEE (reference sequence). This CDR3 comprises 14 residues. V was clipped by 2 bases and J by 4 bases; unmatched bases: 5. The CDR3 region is CASSFPDRAYEQYF. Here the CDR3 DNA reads TGTGCCAGCAGCTTCCCGGACAGGGCTTACGAGCAGTACTTC.

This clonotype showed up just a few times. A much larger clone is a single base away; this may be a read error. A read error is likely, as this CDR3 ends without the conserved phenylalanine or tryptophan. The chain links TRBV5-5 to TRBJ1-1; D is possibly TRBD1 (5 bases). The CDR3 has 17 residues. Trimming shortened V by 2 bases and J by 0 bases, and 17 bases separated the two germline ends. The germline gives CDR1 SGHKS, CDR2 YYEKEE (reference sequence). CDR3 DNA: TGTGCCAGCAGCTTCCCCGGCCAGGGAGCCATGAACACTGAAGCTTTCTCT. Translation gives CASSFPGQGAMNTEAFS.

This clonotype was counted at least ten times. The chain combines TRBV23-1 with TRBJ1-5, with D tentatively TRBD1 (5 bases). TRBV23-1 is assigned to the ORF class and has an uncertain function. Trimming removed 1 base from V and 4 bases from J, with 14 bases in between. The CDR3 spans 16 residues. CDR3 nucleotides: TGCGCCAGCAGTCAATTTTTGCAGGGATGTAATCAGCCCCAGCATTTT. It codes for CASSQFLQGCNQPQHF.

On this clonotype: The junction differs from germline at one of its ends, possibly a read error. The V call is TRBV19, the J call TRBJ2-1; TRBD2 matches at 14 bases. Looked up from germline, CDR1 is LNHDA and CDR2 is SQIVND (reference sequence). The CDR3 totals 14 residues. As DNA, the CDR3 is TGTGCCAGTAGTATCGGGACTAGCGGGAGCCCAGGGGTCTTC. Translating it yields CASSIGTSGSPGVF.

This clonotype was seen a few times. CDR3 in DNA: TGTGCCAGCAGTGGGCTTAGCGGGAGAGCTCAAGAGACCCAGTACTTC. Translated: CASSGLSGRAQETQYF. The chain couples TRBV12-3 or TRBV12-4 to TRBJ2-5, with 9 bases identical to TRBD2. This CDR3 spans 16 amino acids. J gave up 2 bases and V 5 bases, and 9 bases lay outside the gene matches.

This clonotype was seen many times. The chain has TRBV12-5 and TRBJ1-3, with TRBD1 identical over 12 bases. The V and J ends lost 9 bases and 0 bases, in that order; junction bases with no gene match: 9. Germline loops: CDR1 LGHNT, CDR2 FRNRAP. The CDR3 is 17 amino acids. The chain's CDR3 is CASGRDRGLLSGNTIYF. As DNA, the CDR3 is TGTGCTAGCGGTCGGGACAGGGGGCTCCTCTCTGGAAACACCATATATTTT.

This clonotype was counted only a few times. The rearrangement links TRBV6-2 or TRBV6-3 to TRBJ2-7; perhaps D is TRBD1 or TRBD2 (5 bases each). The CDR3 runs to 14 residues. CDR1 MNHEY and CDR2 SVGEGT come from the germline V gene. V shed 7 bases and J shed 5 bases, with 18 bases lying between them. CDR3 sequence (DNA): TGTGCCAGCACTCCTCGGGGCCTGGAAAACGAGCAGTACTTC. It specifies CASTPRGLENEQYF.

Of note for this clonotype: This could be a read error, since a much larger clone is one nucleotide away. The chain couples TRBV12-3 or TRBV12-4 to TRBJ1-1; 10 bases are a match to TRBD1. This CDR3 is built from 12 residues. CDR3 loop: CAGSSGTGDAFF. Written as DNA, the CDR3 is TGTGCCGGCAGTTCAGGGACAGGGGACGCTTTCTTT.

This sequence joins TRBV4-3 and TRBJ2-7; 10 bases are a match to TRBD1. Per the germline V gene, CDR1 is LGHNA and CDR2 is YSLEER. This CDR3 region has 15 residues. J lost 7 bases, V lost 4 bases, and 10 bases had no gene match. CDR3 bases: TGCGCCAGCAGCCTTACTAGGACAGGGGGAAGTGAGCAGTACTTC. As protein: CASSLTRTGGSEQYF.

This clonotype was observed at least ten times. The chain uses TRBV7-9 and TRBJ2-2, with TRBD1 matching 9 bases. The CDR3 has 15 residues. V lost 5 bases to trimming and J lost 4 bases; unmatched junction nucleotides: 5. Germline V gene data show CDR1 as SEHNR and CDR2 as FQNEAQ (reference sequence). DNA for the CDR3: TGTGCCAGCAGCGCCCGGGACAGGGCCACCGGGGAGCTGTTTTTT. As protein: CASSARDRATGELFF.

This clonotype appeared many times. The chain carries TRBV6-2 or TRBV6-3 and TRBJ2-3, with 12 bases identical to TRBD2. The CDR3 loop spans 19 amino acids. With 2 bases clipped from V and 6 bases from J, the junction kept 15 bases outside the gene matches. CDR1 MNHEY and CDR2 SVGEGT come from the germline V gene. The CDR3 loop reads CASSYGSVTSGRIRDTQYF. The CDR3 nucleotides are TGTGCCAGCAGTTACGGTTCGGTGACTAGCGGGAGAATAAGGGATACGCAGTATTTT.

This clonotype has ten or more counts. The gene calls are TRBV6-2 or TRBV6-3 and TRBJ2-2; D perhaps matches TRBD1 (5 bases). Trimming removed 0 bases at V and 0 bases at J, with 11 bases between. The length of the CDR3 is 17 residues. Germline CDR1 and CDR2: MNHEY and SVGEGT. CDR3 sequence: CASSYSMTVTNTGELFF. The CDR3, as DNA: TGTGCCAGCAGTTACTCTATGACAGTGACGAACACCGGGGAGCTGTTTTTT.

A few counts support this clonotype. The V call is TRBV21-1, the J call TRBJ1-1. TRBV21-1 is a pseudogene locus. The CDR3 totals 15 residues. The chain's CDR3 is CASSNSGGGRTEAFF. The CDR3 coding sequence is TGTGCCAGCAGCAATTCGGGAGGTGGACGCACTGAAGCTTTCTTT.